This TCR beta chain is drawn from a study of T cells after yellow fever vaccination. Whole-study results and caveats: Detected again after the booster were most primary-vaccination clones, at almost 97% CD4 and 88% CD8. A small proportion of clonotypes was detected in both the CD4 and CD8 compartments. Though it reached lower strength, the secondary response hit its peak faster, day 5 versus 15.

This clonotype was seen repeatedly, ten times or more. Its antigen is as yet unknown. UMIs and a universal primer site were added when TCR cDNA was made by 5'RACE template switching. TCRdb reprocessed the 5' RACE reads via MiXCR and lists one record per CDR3 protein. Among approximately 69,000 distinct CDR3 sequences listed, about 6% were seen once. V lost 5 bases, J lost 11 bases, and 9 bases lay in between. The CDR3 has 10 amino acids. CDR1 is SGHTA and CDR2 is FQGNSA in the germline V gene. The sequencing used CD4+ T cells sorted from PBMCs, collected around 15 days after the first yellow fever vaccination. The sequence derives from a man younger than 30 who received the YFV17D yellow fever vaccine. V gene TRBV7-2 combines with J gene TRBJ1-1; no firm D call. The CDR3, as DNA: TGTGCCAGCAGCCCTGTCGTCGCTTTCTTT. This codes for CASSPVVAFF.